This T cell receptor beta chain was profiled in a study of OX40 agonist ivuxolimab in advanced cancers. Study-level background: Patients undergoing dose escalation presented with hepatocellular carcinoma, melanoma, renal cell or head and neck cancer. A male proportion of under 90% was recorded, with mean age roughly 60 years and range 23 to 79.

Study-wide results and caveats: CD4+ and CD8+ blood T cells expanded clonally by week 6 at 0.1 to 3.0 mg/kg.

The CDR3 loop spans 14 amino acids. Trimming shortened V by 0 bases and J by 6 bases, and 8 bases separated the two germline ends. Per the germline V gene, CDR1 is MRHNA and CDR2 is SNTAGT. With regard to this clone: The antigen is unknown.

Cycle 7 day 1, cycle 4 day 1, and baseline were the timepoints at which blood was sampled. Using immunoSEQ multiplex PCR, the repertoire was profiled, and TCRdb retains in-frame clones only, with some absent. The sample has 45,000 or so clones, approximately 85% seen once; the top ten hold roughly 2.1%. This receptor was obtained from an adult with an advanced solid tumor such as melanoma, head and neck, liver or kidney cancer. The sample consisted of CD4+ or CD8+ T cells sorted from blood, taken in a trial of the OX40 agonist ivuxolimab. The chain couples TRBV6-4 to TRBJ2-2; D is undetermined. The CDR3 nucleotides are TGTGCCAGCAGTGACTCGAGGACGTCCGGGGAGCTGTTTTTT. As protein: CASSDSRTSGELFF.